This entry lists 5 T cell receptor beta chains sequenced from one sample in a study of T cell responses to AZD1222 COVID-19 vaccine. Sequenced by immunoSEQ multiplex PCR; TCRdb stores in-frame clones only, minus some. The sample has about 160,000 clones, under 95% seen once. Here the sequenced sample was peripheral blood, taken on day 0 of MenACWY control vaccination. The receptors shown here come from an adult in good health.

The rearrangement links TRBV27 to TRBJ2-7; D is unclear. The ends were cut back, 0 bases at V and 2 bases at J, with 8 bases in the middle. CDR1 and CDR2 from the germline V gene are MNHEY and SMNVEV (reference sequence). CDR3 length equals 14 residues. CDR3 sequence reads: CASSLSPPAYEQYF. CDR3 nucleotide sequence: TGTGCCAGCAGTTTATCACCGCCCGCCTACGAGCAGTACTTC.

This sequence joins TRBV7-3 and TRBJ2-2; tentative D call: TRBD1 (6 bases). This CDR3 spans 15 amino acids. Germline V lookup: CDR1 SGHTA, CDR2 FQGTGA. Trimming took 3 bases from V and 6 from J, leaving 14 bases between them. In nucleotides, the CDR3 is TGTGCCAGCAGCTTTAAGCCCTCAGGGGCCGGGGAGCTGTTTTTT. Translating it yields CASSFKPSGAGELFF.

The chain joins TRBV6-5 to TRBJ1-5; 7 bases are shared with TRBD1. The CDR3 consists of 14 residues. Germline assignment: CDR1 MNHEY and CDR2 SVGAGI. Germline trimming cut 11 bases from V and 4 bases from J; bases unmatched to any gene: 11. This CDR3 reads CASRAGTANQPQHF. Here the CDR3 DNA reads TGTGCCTCCCGAGCCGGGACAGCTAATCAGCCCCAGCATTTT.

The chain links TRBV3-1 (or the pseudogene TRBV3-2) to TRBJ1-6, with D possibly matching TRBD1 (6 bases). Germline V gene sequence: CDR1 LGHDT, CDR2 YNNKEL (reference sequence). This CDR3 is 18 amino acids long. Trimming removed 4 bases from V and 4 bases from J, with 20 bases in between. The CDR3 bases are TGTGCCAGCAGCCCCACTGGGGGACCCACAGGGTATAATTCACCCCTCCACTTT. Residues: CASSPTGGPTGYNSPLHF.

The chain is built from TRBV6-4 and TRBJ1-1; no definite D call. CDR1 and CDR2 (germline): MRHNA, SNTAGT. The CDR3 runs 13 residues. V was pared by 3 bases and J by 0 bases, with 5 bases between. CDR3: CASSETVNTEAFF. CDR3 nucleotide sequence: TGTGCCAGCAGTGAGACTGTGAACACTGAAGCTTTCTTT.